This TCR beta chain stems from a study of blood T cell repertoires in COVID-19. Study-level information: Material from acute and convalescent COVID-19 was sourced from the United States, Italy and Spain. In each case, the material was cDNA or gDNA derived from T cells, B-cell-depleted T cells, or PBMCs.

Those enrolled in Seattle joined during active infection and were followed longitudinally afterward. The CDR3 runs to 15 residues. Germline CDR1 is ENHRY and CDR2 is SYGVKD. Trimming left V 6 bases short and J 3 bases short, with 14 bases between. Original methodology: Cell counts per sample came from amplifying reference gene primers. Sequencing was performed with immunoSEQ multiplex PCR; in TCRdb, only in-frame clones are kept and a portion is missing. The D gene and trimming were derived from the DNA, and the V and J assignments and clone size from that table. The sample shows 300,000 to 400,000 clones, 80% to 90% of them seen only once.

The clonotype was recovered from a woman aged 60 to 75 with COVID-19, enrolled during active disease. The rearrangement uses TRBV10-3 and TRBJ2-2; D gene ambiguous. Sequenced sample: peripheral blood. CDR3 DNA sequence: TGTGCCATCAGCATTAGAGAAAGTGACACCGGGGAGCTGTTTTTT. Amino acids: CAISIRESDTGELFF.